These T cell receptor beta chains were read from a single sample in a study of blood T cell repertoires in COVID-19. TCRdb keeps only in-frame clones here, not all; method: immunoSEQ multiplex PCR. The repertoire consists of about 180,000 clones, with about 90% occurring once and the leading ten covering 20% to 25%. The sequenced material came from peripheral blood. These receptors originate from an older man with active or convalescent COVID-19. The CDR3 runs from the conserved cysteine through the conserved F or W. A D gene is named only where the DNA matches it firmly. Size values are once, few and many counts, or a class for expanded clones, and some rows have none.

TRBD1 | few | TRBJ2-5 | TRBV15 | CATSSRSGGSSQTQYF | TGTGCCACCAGCAGCCGCTCAGGGGGCAGTTCTCAGACCCAGTACTTC
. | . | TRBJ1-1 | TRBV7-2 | CASSREGNSGSEAFF | TGTGCCAGCAGCCGCGAGGGCAACTCCGGATCCGAAGCTTTCTTT
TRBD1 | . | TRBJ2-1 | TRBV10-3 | CAIKPGQGGGRFF | TGTGCCATCAAGCCGGGACAGGGAGGGGGAAGGTTCTTC
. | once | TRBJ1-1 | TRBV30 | CAWSDYGTTNTEAFF | TGTGCCTGGAGTGACTACGGGACTACAAACACTGAAGCTTTCTTT
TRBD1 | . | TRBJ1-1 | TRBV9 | CASSPWTGRGTEAFF | TGTGCCAGCAGCCCGTGGACAGGGAGAGGAACTGAAGCTTTCTTT
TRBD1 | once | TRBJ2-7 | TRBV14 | CASSLGQGFHEQYF | TGTGCCAGCAGCCTCGGACAGGGCTTCCACGAGCAGTACTTC
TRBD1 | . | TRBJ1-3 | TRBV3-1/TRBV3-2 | CASSWDRGRNTIYF | TGTGCCAGCAGCTGGGACAGGGGGCGAAACACCATATATTTT
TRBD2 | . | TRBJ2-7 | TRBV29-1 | CSVVGGLAGEEQYF | TGCAGCGTCGTAGGGGGACTAGCGGGGGAAGAGCAGTACTTC
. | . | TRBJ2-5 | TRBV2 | CASTPDTLQETQYF | TGTGCCAGCACTCCCGACACCTTACAAGAGACCCAGTACTTC
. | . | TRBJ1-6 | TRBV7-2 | CASSLTGKNSPLHF | TGTGCCAGCAGCTTAACAGGGAAGAATTCACCCCTCCACTTT